One sample yielded the 9 T cell receptor beta chains listed below, sequenced in a study of shared clonotypes between healthy human individuals. Sequencing used immunoSEQ multiplex PCR; TCRdb keeps in-frame clones, though not all of them. The sample has 2 million to 2.5 million clones, just under 95% seen once. The sequenced sample consisted of naive CD4+ T cells from PBMCs. The subset was: CD45RA+ positively selected. The receptor set was obtained from a man aged 18 to 30 in good health. Some clones in this sample may be carry-over from other donors' samples.

In regard to this clone: Other nucleotide sequences in the sample specify the same CDR3. This sequence joins TRBV5-1 and TRBJ2-1; D gene uncertain. CDR1 and CDR2 from the germline V gene are SGHRS and YFSETQ. CDR3 size: 16 residues. The V end lost 0 bases, the J end lost 0 bases, and 10 bases lay between the germline ends. Here the CDR3 DNA reads TGCGCCAGCAGCTTGGCCGCGGCCAGCTCCTACAATGAGCAGTTCTTC. This sequence encodes CASSLAAASSYNEQFF.

V is TRBV6-1 and J is TRBJ1-2, with 11 positions matching TRBD1. This CDR3 contains 15 residues. Germline V gene sequence: CDR1 MNHNS, CDR2 SASEGT. V shed 2 bases, J shed 8 bases, and the junction held 7 bases outside the gene matches. CDR3 region: CASSERTGGGRGYTF. The CDR3 DNA reads as TGTGCCAGCAGTGAACGGACAGGGGGCGGTCGCGGCTACACCTTC.

CDR3 DNA: TGCGCCAGCAGCCATAACTACGAGATTCAACAGGGATCGGTGACTGAAGCTTTCTTT. Protein product: CASSHNYEIQQGSVTEAFF. This chain connects TRBV5-1 to TRBJ1-1; tentatively, D is TRBD1 (6 bases). CDR1 and CDR2 from the germline V gene are SGHRS and YFSETQ. The CDR3 has 19 residues. V lost 4 bases, J lost 5 bases, and 30 bases lay in between.

Notes on this clone: Other nucleotide sequences from this sample produce the same CDR3. The rearrangement uses TRBV28 and TRBJ2-1, with D perhaps matching TRBD1 (8 bases). Germline assignment: CDR1 MDHEN and CDR2 SYDVKM. The CDR3 totals 13 residues. The V end was cut by 6 bases, the J end by 4 bases, with 10 bases between. The CDR3 spells CASRQGGYNEQFF. The CDR3 region has the DNA TGTGCCAGCAGACAGGGGGGGTACAATGAGCAGTTCTTC.

Concerning this clone itself: At the DNA level, this CDR3 is encoded by other sequences in the same sample as well. V usage is TRBV5-1 and J usage is TRBJ2-3; 11 nucleotides line up with TRBD2. Germline V gene sequence: CDR1 SGHRS, CDR2 YFSETQ. The CDR3 sequence is 15 residues long. Trimming removed 4 bases from V and 2 bases from J; junction bases left unmatched: 3. The DNA for the CDR3 is TGCGCCAGCAGCCTGACTAGCGGGAACACAGATACGCAGTATTTT. Its protein product is CASSLTSGNTDTQYF.

This clone has only a few counts. The chain has TRBV2 and TRBJ1-2; 7 nucleotides align to TRBD1. Germline V gives CDR1 SNHLY, CDR2 FYNNEI. V was clipped by 7 bases and J by 0 bases; unmatched bases: 5. The CDR3 is 14 amino acids. The CDR3 region has the DNA TGTGCCAGCACTGGACAGGTGACTAACTATGGCTACACCTTC. Its protein product is CASTGQVTNYGYTF. Full variable domain (remainder filled in from reference TRBV2 and TRBJ1-2): EPEVTQTPSHQVTQMGQEVILRCVPISNHLYFYWYRQILGQKVEFLVSFYNNEISEKSEIFDDQFSVERPDGSNFTLKIRSTKLEDSAMYFCASTGQVTNYGYTFGSGTRLTVV.

The chain recombines TRBV7-7 with TRBJ1-4; TRBD1 aligns across 7 bases. CDR3 size: 13 residues. The germline V gene encodes CDR1 SSHAT and CDR2 FNYEAQ (reference sequence). Unmatched junction bases numbered 4, after V lost 7 bases and J lost 5 bases. The CDR3 reads CASKGQRNEKLFF. In nucleotides, the CDR3 is TGTGCCAGCAAGGGACAGAGAAATGAAAAACTGTTTTTT.

V usage is TRBV28 and J usage is TRBJ1-2; D not certain. Trimming left V 7 bases short and J 5 bases short, with 20 bases between. CDR1 is MDHEN, CDR2 SYDVKM, per germline. The CDR3 length is 15 residues. CDR3 DNA: TGTGCCAGCACCCGGCCTCGCGGACTCTCTTATGGCTACACCTTC. Translated, it gives CASTRPRGLSYGYTF.

The gene calls are TRBV7-2 and TRBJ2-1; 13 positions match TRBD2. Looked up from germline, CDR1 is SGHTA and CDR2 is FQGNSA. With V trimmed by 1 base and J by 9 bases, 3 bases remained unmatched. The CDR3 loop spans 15 amino acids. The CDR3 nucleotides read TGTGCCAGCAGCTTAGGGACTAGCGGGAGAACTGAGCAGTTCTTC. Translating gives CASSLGTSGRTEQFF. The complete variable domain, with remaining parts taken from reference TRBV7-2 and TRBJ2-1, reads GAGVSQSPSNKVTEKGKDVELRCDPISGHTALYWYRQSLGQGLEFLIYFQGNSAPDKSGLPSDRFSAERTGGSVSTLTIQRTQQEDSAVYLCASSLGTSGRTEQFFGPGTRLTVL.